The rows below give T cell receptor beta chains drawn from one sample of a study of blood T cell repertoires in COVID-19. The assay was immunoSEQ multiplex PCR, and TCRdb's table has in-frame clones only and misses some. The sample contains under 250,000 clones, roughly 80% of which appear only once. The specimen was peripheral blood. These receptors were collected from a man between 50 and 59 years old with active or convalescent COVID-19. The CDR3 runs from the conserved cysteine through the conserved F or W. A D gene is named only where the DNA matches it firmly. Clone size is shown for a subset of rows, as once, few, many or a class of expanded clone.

DNA: TGTGCCAGCAGCCCTTCAGAGGAGAGGTACGAGCAGTACTTC
CDR3: CASSPSEERYEQYF
D: .
V: TRBV3-1/TRBV3-2
J: TRBJ2-7
size: .

DNA: TGTGCCAGCAGTTTATTCACAGACTATGGCTACACCTTC
CDR3: CASSLFTDYGYTF
D: .
V: TRBV12-3/TRBV12-4
J: TRBJ1-2
size: .

DNA: TGTGCCAGCAGTAAGGACAGGGGGCGGCTCCCTGCAACTAATGAAAAACTGTTTTTT
CDR3: CASSKDRGRLPATNEKLFF
D: TRBD1
V: TRBV27
J: TRBJ1-4
size: .

DNA: TGTGCCAGCAGCTTAGACAGGCACTATGGCTACACCTTC
CDR3: CASSLDRHYGYTF
D: .
V: TRBV7-7
J: TRBJ1-2
size: .

DNA: TGTGCCATCAGTGAGTCGACAGGAGTCTACGAGCAGTACTTC
CDR3: CAISESTGVYEQYF
D: .
V: TRBV10-3
J: TRBJ2-7
size: .

DNA: TGTGCCAGCAGTTACCGGACAGGGTATGGCTACACCTTC
CDR3: CASSYRTGYGYTF
D: TRBD1
V: TRBV6-5
J: TRBJ1-2
size: .

DNA: TGTGCCAGCAGTGTCGGGGGGGCGAACACCGGGGAGCTGTTTTTT
CDR3: CASSVGGANTGELFF
D: TRBD2
V: TRBV2
J: TRBJ2-2
size: .

DNA: TGTGCCAGCAGCTTAGGAGGCCTGGATTCACCCCTCCACTTT
CDR3: CASSLGGLDSPLHF
D: .
V: TRBV7-9
J: TRBJ1-6
size: .

DNA: TGTGCCAGCAGCCCCGGGACTAGCGGGGGGGTGGTGTACACCGGGGAGCTGTTTTTT
CDR3: CASSPGTSGGVVYTGELFF
D: TRBD2
V: TRBV5-4
J: TRBJ2-2
size: once

DNA: TGCGCCAGCAGCTTGGCAGTGACTAGCGTGGAGACCCAGTACTTC
CDR3: CASSLAVTSVETQYF
D: TRBD2
V: TRBV5-1
J: TRBJ2-5
size: .

DNA: TGTGCCAGCTCACCATCAGGGGGCACTGAAGCTTTCTTT
CDR3: CASSPSGGTEAFF
D: TRBD1
V: TRBV18
J: TRBJ1-1
size: .

DNA: TGTGCCAGCAGTCCCTTCGGCGGCACTGAAGCTTTCTTT
CDR3: CASSPFGGTEAFF
D: .
V: TRBV12-3/TRBV12-4
J: TRBJ1-1
size: .

DNA: TGTGCCAGCAGCCAATTTAGCACCGGGGAGCTGTTTTTT
CDR3: CASSQFSTGELFF
D: .
V: TRBV14
J: TRBJ2-2
size: .

DNA: TGCGCCAGCAGCCAAGTGTCAACAGGGGAGTCACCCCTCCACTTT
CDR3: CASSQVSTGESPLHF
D: TRBD1
V: TRBV4-3
J: TRBJ1-6
size: .

DNA: TGTGCCAGCAGTTCGGACAGGGGGCCTTACAATGAGCAGTTCTTC
CDR3: CASSSDRGPYNEQFF
D: TRBD1
V: TRBV27
J: TRBJ2-1
size: .